Below are 9 T cell receptor beta chains sequenced from a single sample in a study of vaccination effects on CD4 cells after COVID-19. Prior to sequencing, the ViraFEST assay stimulated PBMC with viral peptide pools, which expanded the antigen-specific CD4+ T cells. Following a roughly eleven-day culture, CD4+ T cells were purified. SARS-CoV-2 infected the person between March and December 2020, as confirmed by PCR. These receptors' antigens are unknown. Profiling relied on immunoSEQ multiplex PCR, and the TCRdb table lists in-frame clones only, not all of them. The sample has roughly 26,000 clones; about 80% are singletons. The sample here was CD4+ T cells from PBMCs cultured with HCoV-NL63 spike peptides, taken before COVID-19 vaccination. These receptor sequences come from a human donor who had a prior SARS-CoV-2 infection.

On this clone: One junction end does not reproduce the germline sequence, and a read error may be involved. The chain recombines TRBV7-7 with TRBJ2-7; the D gene could be TRBD1 or TRBD2 (7 bases each). The CDR3 is made up of 13 amino acids. Germline V lookup: CDR1 SSHAT, CDR2 FNYEAQ (reference sequence). The CDR3 reads CASSQQQGGEQYF. CDR3 nucleotides: TGTGCTAGCAGCCAACAGCAGGGGGGGGAGCAGTACTTC.

This CDR3 is CASSPQGGNTIYF. The DNA for the CDR3 is TGTGCCAGCAGCCCTCAGGGAGGAAACACCATATATTTT. V and J are TRBV7-2 and TRBJ1-3; weak D call: TRBD1 (5 bases). The CDR3 contains 13 residues. Germline V gene data show CDR1 as SGHTA and CDR2 as FQGNSA. Trimming took off 5 bases at V and 4 bases at J, with 9 bases between the two ends.

The count of this clone is one. The chain couples TRBV19 to TRBJ2-7, with 7 positions matching TRBD2. J was trimmed by 2 bases and V by 3 bases; bases with no gene match: 7. The CDR3 runs to 15 residues. CDR1 is LNHDA, CDR2 SQIVND, per germline (reference sequence). The CDR3 is CASSIGASGAYEQYF. The CDR3 bases are TGTGCCAGTAGTATTGGGGCTAGCGGAGCCTACGAGCAGTACTTC.

This clone was seen more than once but under ten times. The rearrangement links TRBV18 to TRBJ2-5; D assignment may be TRBD1 or TRBD2 (5 bases each). Germline values: CDR1 KGHSH, CDR2 LQKENI. Deletions cut 0 bases from V and 2 bases from J, with 10 bases between. The CDR3 totals 15 residues. In DNA form, the CDR3 reads TGTGCCAGCTCACCACCCTGGGACGGGCAAGAGACCCAGTACTTC. Encoded protein: CASSPPWDGQETQYF.

V and J are TRBV18 and TRBJ2-3; 10 nucleotides line up with TRBD2. Unmatched junction bases numbered 11, after V lost 5 bases and J lost 9 bases. The CDR3 has 15 residues. CDR1 KGHSH and CDR2 LQKENI come from the germline V gene. The CDR3 coding sequence is TGTGCCAGCTCATCCCAACAGCGGGGGGGTCCAACGCAGTATTTT. Its translation is CASSSQQRGGPTQYF.

This clone came up a few times. This chain connects TRBV15 to TRBJ2-1; TRBD2 matches 7 bases. Germline V CDR1 and CDR2: LNHNV, YYDKDF (reference sequence). With V trimmed by 7 bases and J by 4 bases, 13 bases remained unmatched. CDR3 length: 16 amino acids. CDR3 DNA: TGTGCCACCACGTCAGGATCCGCGGGAGAATACAATGAGCAGTTCTTC. Its protein is CATTSGSAGEYNEQFF.

The rearrangement uses TRBV5-1 and TRBJ2-7, with 12 bases that match TRBD1. Germline CDR1 reads SGHRS; CDR2 reads YFSETQ. The CDR3 contains 16 residues. Trimming removed 4 bases from V and 4 bases from J; junction bases left unmatched: 9. The CDR3 protein is CASSITPGQGAYEQYF. The CDR3 nucleotides read TGCGCCAGCAGCATCACACCGGGACAGGGGGCGTACGAGCAGTACTTC.

This clone was detected once. The rearrangement uses TRBV9 and TRBJ2-7; D possibly corresponds to TRBD2 (5 bases). This CDR3 comprises 15 residues. V was trimmed by 3 bases and J by 0 bases, leaving 13 bases between them. Germline CDR1 SGDLS, CDR2 YYNGEE. The CDR3 nucleotides are TGTGCCAGCAGCGGAGCGGTTACGAGCTCCTACGAGCAGTACTTC. Its translation: CASSGAVTSSYEQYF. The full variable domain, with the rest looked up from reference TRBV9 and TRBJ2-7, is DSGVTQTPKHLITATGQRVTLRCSPRSGDLSVYWYQQSLDQGLQFLIQYYNGEERAKGNILERFSAQQFPDLHSELNLSSLELGDSALYFCASSGAVTSSYEQYFGPGTRLTVT.

This clone was observed a few times. The chain is built from TRBV7-9 and TRBJ1-5; D uncertain. CDR1 is SEHNR and CDR2 is FQNEAQ in the germline V gene (reference sequence). V shed 5 bases and J shed 7 bases, with 12 bases lying between them. CDR3 length equals 13 residues. The CDR3 loop is CASSVDSRQPQHF. CDR3 sequence (DNA): TGTGCCAGCAGCGTGGACTCTAGGCAGCCCCAGCATTTT.